This TCR beta chain was identified in a study of blood T cell repertoires in COVID-19. About the research overall: The United States, Italy and Spain were the sources of the acute and convalescent COVID-19 samples.

The germline V gene encodes CDR1 MNHEY and CDR2 SMNVEV (reference sequence). Trimming cost V 2 bases and J 6 bases; bases outside gene matches: 13. This CDR3 spans 17 amino acids. TCRdb's table, derived via immunoSEQ multiplex PCR, lists solely in-frame clones and lacks some. The data contain about 210,000 clones, around 90% of them seen just once; the ten biggest clones take up 10%. This clonotype was obtained from a man aged 18 to 30 with acute COVID-19. The gene calls are TRBV27 and TRBJ1-5; TRBD1 matches 7 bases. The sequenced sample was PBMCs or T cells enriched from blood (not recorded which). The CDR3 DNA reads TGTGCCAGCAGTTTAGTAACGGTCAGGGGGTCTCTTCAGCCCCAGCATTTT. This translates into CASSLVTVRGSLQPQHF.